This T cell receptor beta chain was sequenced for a study of blood T cell repertoires in COVID-19. Study overall: Acute-phase and convalescent COVID-19 samples originated in the United States, Italy and Spain.

Looked up from germline, CDR1 is GTSNPN and CDR2 is SVGIG (reference sequence). The CDR3 consists of 14 residues. With 3 bases clipped from V and 7 bases from J, the junction kept 5 bases outside the gene matches. TCRdb's copy holds only in-frame clones and misses some; the assay was immunoSEQ multiplex PCR. Here the sample spans fewer than 150,000 clones, roughly 80% being singletons. J is TRBJ1-5 and V is TRBV30; 11 nucleotides line up with TRBD1. The specimen sequenced was peripheral blood. The receptor comes from a man in his forties or fifties with acute or convalescent COVID-19. The CDR3 protein is CAWSPDRGRQPQHF. CDR3 nucleotides: TGTGCCTGGAGCCCGGACAGGGGGCGACAGCCCCAGCATTTT. Looking up the rest from reference TRBV30 and TRBJ1-5 gives the full variable domain: SQTIHQWPATLVQPVGSPLSLECTVEGTSNPNLYWYRQAAGRGLQLLFYSVGIGQISSEVPQNLSASRPQDRQFILSSKKLLLSDSGFYLCAWSPDRGRQPQHFGDGTRLSIL.